This T cell receptor (beta chain) was identified in a study of T cells in Graves' hyperthyroidism and ophthalmopathy. This clonotype appeared a few times. The CDR3 runs 13 residues. V was shortened by 4 bases and J by 3 bases, with 9 bases between the two germline ends. Germline lookup yields CDR1 SQVTM and CDR2 ANQGSEA. Amplified regions were TCR beta CDR3 sequences from RNA transcripts. During a first-round RT-PCR of the TCR CDR3, the HTBI primer set was used. TCRdb analysed the multiplex PCR reads with MiXCR anew, one entry per CDR3 protein. This table holds hundreds of thousands of distinct CDR3 sequences, more than 15% found once.

This sequence was found in a woman aged 55-69 years with Graves' ophthalmopathy. The V call is TRBV29-1, the J call TRBJ2-2; D might be TRBD2 (5 bases). Material for sequencing was blood. CDR3 nucleotides: TGCAGCGTTGTCACGGGATACACCGGGGAGCTGTTTTTT. Translated: CSVVTGYTGELFF.